The sequence of this T cell receptor (beta chain) was determined in a study of blood T cells in healthy people across ages. Alongside a J-beta primer mix, a sample-barcoded 5' primer served in a second PCR lasting about 7 to 12 cycles. TCRdb re-analysed the 5' RACE reads in MiXCR, keeping a single row per CDR3 protein. The sample carries about a million distinct CDR3 sequences, 35% to 45% recorded once. Germline trimming cut 2 bases from V and 5 bases from J; bases unmatched to any gene: 3. CDR3 size: 14 residues. CDR1 and CDR2 from the germline V gene are SGHTA and FQGNSA. This clonotype has a handful of counts.

This sequence originates from a man in his late teens or twenties in good health. The sequenced material came from blood. V gene TRBV7-2 combines with J gene TRBJ2-5; 9 nucleotides line up with TRBD1. CDR3 coding DNA: TGTGCCAGCAGCTTAACTACAGGGGGCGAGACCCAGTACTTC. Amino acids: CASSLTTGGETQYF.